This T cell receptor beta chain was profiled in a study of patients and donors after allogeneic stem cell transplantation. This clonotype was picked up many times. Germline CDR1 reads MNHNS; CDR2 reads SASEGT. With 7 bases removed from V and 3 bases from J, the gap between germline ends came to 13 bases. The CDR3 runs to 14 residues. TCRdb itself ran the RT-PCR reads through MiXCR, one entry per CDR3 protein. The table shows approximately 140,000 distinct CDR3 sequences, with about 40% occurring only once. The sample was blood, either unsorted or a sorted T cell fraction (not recorded which). V usage is TRBV6-1 and J usage is TRBJ1-5, with D perhaps TRBD1 (6 bases). The sequence was collected from a human donor who was either an allogeneic HSCT recipient or a stem cell or donor lymphocyte infusion donor (not recorded which). It is not recorded whose cells these are; they may come from a transplant donor. In DNA form, the CDR3 reads TGTGCCAGCACACCGGGGGCTTACAATCAGCCCCAGCATTTT. As protein: CASTPGAYNQPQHF.